This T cell receptor (beta chain) was captured by sequencing in a study of identifying expanded T cells in peripheral blood. Method: immunoSEQ multiplex PCR; TCRdb's copy keeps in-frame clones and lacks some. The sample lists some 80,000 clones; about 90% were seen once. Study-wide findings and caveats: Technical replicates showed around 1.1 changed clones; approximately two weeks about 16.4; four weeks 19. Clone count variance between roughly 2-week samples rose with total template count.

With respect to this clone: Its target is not known.

Germline CDR1 reads MDHEN; CDR2 reads SYDVKM. V lost 3 bases, J lost 6 bases, and 8 bases lay in between. The CDR3 totals 12 residues. The origin of this receptor is a person between 18 and 75 years old in good health. The chain couples TRBV28 to TRBJ1-2, with a weak D call TRBD1 (5 bases). Sequencing was done on a sample of blood. The CDR3 sequence is CASSFPGDGYTF. The CDR3 DNA follows: TGTGCCAGCAGTTTTCCGGGGGATGGCTACACCTTC.